The source of this T cell receptor beta chain is a study of CD8 T cells in ankylosing spondylitis. General observations from the study: Prior work had noted some motif variants in reactive arthritis blood and synovial fluid.

A few counts support this clonotype. Antigen: not known. Germline V gives CDR1 SGHRS, CDR2 YFSETQ. CDR3 size: 16 residues. The J segment lost 4 bases and the V segment lost 1 base, leaving 7 bases of the junction unmatched. MiXCR, run by TCRdb on the 5' RACE reads, gives a single entry per CDR3 protein. The table includes around 280,000 distinct CDR3 sequences, roughly 20% detected once. The sample taken for sequencing was blood, either unsorted or a sorted T cell fraction (not recorded which). This clonotype was obtained from a male donor with ankylosing spondylitis or in good health (not recorded which). J is TRBJ1-4 and V is TRBV5-1; 7 bases fit TRBD1. The CDR3 protein is CASSLWATGSNEKLFF. The CDR3 nucleotides read TGCGCCAGCAGCTTGTGGGCGACAGGGAGTAATGAAAAACTGTTTTTT.